The entry below gives a single T cell receptor beta chain sequence along with its context. It lacks a known antigen. No much larger clone is present one base from it, and per-base qualities are unavailable. Using the deep immunoSEQ assay, TCR CDR3 regions were amplified from genomic DNA by multiplex PCR. For each cell subset, the extracted genomic DNA was distributed evenly across all wells of several immunoSEQ 96-well plates, and each plate served as one replicate. For sorted subsets, approximately 0.2 ug of genomic DNA, equivalent to roughly 30,000 T cell genomes, went into each replicate PCR. The purified libraries were quantified using a Qubit 3.0 fluorometer, sized with a Bioanalyzer 2100, and then quantified again using the KAPA Library Quantification kit. Every immunoSEQ 96-well plate was sequenced on a separate single-read 150-cycle Illumina NextSeq 550 flow cell. Concerning the study's data processing: Because only junctional sequences without quality scores were contained in the immunoSEQ output, filtering matching that applied to full-length reads could not be performed. Sequences were annotated with PyIR, a Python wrapper for IgBLAST v1.9, and V/J genes and CDR3 were assigned using IMGT germline references. Reads with weak V/J assignments (E-value above 1e-6), missing CDR3, stop codons, out-of-frame junctions, or ambiguous translated residues were removed. V3J clonotypes were defined as sequences sharing the same inferred V gene, J gene, and CDR3 amino acid sequence. The percentage overlap between two repertoires was calculated by dividing the number of shared unique clonotypes by the size of the smaller repertoire. Richness of each repertoire was evaluated using RTK rarefaction, the Chao1 estimator, and Recon v2.1 estimates of unobserved clonotypes. Generation probabilities for all TCRbeta clonotypes obtained by the gDNA method from a handful of donors were computed using OLGA. This is the immuneACCESS table as TCRdb keeps it, with only in-frame sequences that have V and J called. A part of the clones is gone; compared with another copy, unresolved V genes explain less than half, and the rest is unexplained. D and trimming come from the DNA, and the V and J calls and clone size come from that table. A total of approximately 1.1 million clones appear in this sample, about 84% of them only once. 0.5% to 0.6% of the sample lies in the top ten.

These data originate in a study of shared clonotypes between healthy human individuals (dated by TCRdb to 2020 to 2022). Regarding the study in general: Three men and a couple of women, aged 18 to 49 years, made up the cohort. For each donor, CD4 naive and CD4 memory were each run on three plates, CD8 naive on two plates, and CD8 memory on one plate. To estimate repertoire size and how much clonotype sharing occurs between individuals, the study deeply sequenced the blood TCR repertoires of five healthy adults. Different laboratories and diverse techniques were used to prepare libraries and sequence TCR repertoires, to increase sequencing depth and limit assay-specific biases. Per donor, leukapheresis produced somewhere between about 0.8 and 9 billion PBMCs. Points the paper makes about the study in general: Incomplete sequencing was indicated by rarefaction of sorted-subset datasets, despite the large sequencing depth. Naive subsets generally had larger estimated clonotype richness than memory subsets did. Sampling was limited to blood, and TCR repertoires in tissue likely differ from TCR repertoires in blood. Clonotypes shared by all four sorted-subset donors showed higher generation probabilities than non-shared clonotypes. About 5% of naive CD4, around 4% of naive CD8, 2.3% of memory CD4, and about 0.4% of memory CD8 clonotypes were shared across several donors. Because the study included only a small number of donors, the genetic and exposure-history diversity represented was limited. Pairwise subsampling indicated that sequencing depth was expected to affect the degree of clonotype sharing among donors.

The donors were healthy, HIV-negative adults with no recently reported acute infections or vaccinations. Only Caucasian adults living in Nashville, Tennessee, USA were represented among the donors. CD4+ T cells were enriched by magnetic negative selection, after which naive cells were positively selected on CD45RA and the negative fraction was taken as the memory subset. After blood collection by leukapheresis, PBMCs were isolated using Ficoll-Histopaque density gradient centrifugation and then cryopreserved in the vapor phase of liquid nitrogen. Analytical flow cytometry was used to check the purity and quantity of each magnetically sorted T cell population. Genomic DNA was isolated from each sorted fraction and quantified by UV absorbance on a Nanodrop 2000c. The clonotype was recovered from a man aged 18 to 35 in good health. Some clones in this sample may be carry-over from other donors' samples. Sample: memory CD4+ T cells from PBMCs. What the cell subset or site label conveys for this sample: CD45RA-negative fraction.

The CDR3 corresponds to CASSYSYNLNTEAFF. The nucleotides are TGTGCCAGCAGTTACTCCTATAATCTGAACACTGAAGCTTTCTTT. This sequence uses TRBV6-5 and TRBJ1-1, with no confidently assigned D gene. The CDR3 runs 15 amino acids, cysteine and phenylalanine included. CDR3 DNA only is kept here, 45 bases in frame from base 1. Based on the germline V gene, the CDR1 and CDR2 sequences are MNHEY and SVGAGI. V and J are truncated by 0 bases and 0 bases respectively, leaving an intervening sequence of 8 bases.